The 23 T cell receptor beta chains below were found in one sample sequenced in a study of T cell responses to AZD1222 COVID-19 vaccine. TCRdb keeps only in-frame clones here, not all; method: immunoSEQ multiplex PCR. Of approximately 84,000 clones listed, 80% to 90% were seen once; the top ten hold roughly 29%. Sequencing used peripheral blood, obtained on day 0 of AZD1222 vaccination. The receptors come from an adult in good health.

There are a few counts of this clone. The V gene is TRBV5-4, the J gene TRBJ2-5; unclear D gene. The V gene's germline CDR1 is SGHNT and CDR2 YYREEE (reference sequence). V lost 5 bases, J lost 9 bases, and 14 bases lay in between. The CDR3 contains 12 residues. The CDR3 nucleotides are TGTGCCAGCAGTCTCCCCTTGGAGCCCCAGTACTTC. Translated: CASSLPLEPQYF.

The V gene is TRBV18, the J gene TRBJ1-2; no firm D call. Between the trimmed V and J ends, which lost 2 bases and 6 bases, there was a span of 16 bases. CDR3 size: 15 residues. Germline V lookup: CDR1 KGHSH, CDR2 LQKENI. The DNA for the CDR3 is TGTGCCAGCTCACCAATCGGAGGGCACGGAAATGGCTACACCTTC. This gives the protein CASSPIGGHGNGYTF.

V is TRBV18 and J is TRBJ1-4; D remains ambiguous. Germline CDR1 is KGHSH and CDR2 is LQKENI. The CDR3 is made up of 13 amino acids. With 1 base removed from V and 6 bases from J, the gap between germline ends came to 6 bases. CDR3 DNA sequence: TGTGCCAGCTCACCACGTAACGATGAAAAACTGTTTTTT. Protein: CASSPRNDEKLFF.

The chain combines TRBV7-9 with TRBJ2-1, with 7 bases lining up with TRBD2. The V gene's germline CDR1 is SEHNR and CDR2 FQNEAQ (reference sequence). V gave up 4 bases and J gave up 0 bases; unmatched junction bases: 6. The CDR3 is 16 amino acids. CDR3 region: CASSSPLADSYNEQFF. In nucleotides, the CDR3 is TGTGCCAGCAGCTCGCCGCTAGCGGACTCCTACAATGAGCAGTTCTTC.

The rearrangement joins TRBV15 to TRBJ2-3; 10 bases fit TRBD2. Looked up from germline, CDR1 is LNHNV and CDR2 is YYDKDF (reference sequence). Unmatched junction bases numbered 8, after V lost 5 bases and J lost 0 bases. The CDR3 runs to 17 residues. CDR3 sequence (DNA): TGTGCCACCAGCCTGACCGGACTAGCGGTTAGCACAGATACGCAGTATTTT. Residues: CATSLTGLAVSTDTQYF.

The V gene is TRBV27, the J gene TRBJ1-1; 8 nucleotides match TRBD1. Per germline, CDR1 MNHEY and CDR2 SMNVEV (reference sequence). The junction had 7 bases not matched to a gene; V was cut back by 6 bases and J by 4 bases. This CDR3 region has 14 residues. The CDR3 DNA sequence: TGTGCCAGCAGCCCCGGACAGGGCGGCACTGAAGCTTTCTTT. It encodes CASSPGQGGTEAFF.

The J gene is TRBJ2-6, the V gene TRBV6-4; D may be TRBD1 (5 bases). The CDR3 runs to 14 residues. The germline CDR1 and CDR2 sequences are MRHNA and SNTAGT. The ends were cut back, 6 bases at V and 1 base at J, with 7 bases in the middle. DNA of the CDR3: TGTGCCAGCAGCAGGGTATCTGGGGCCAACGTCCTGACTTTC. Translation: CASSRVSGANVLTF.

This chain uses TRBV11-3 with TRBJ2-7; perhaps TRBD1 as D (5 bases). The CDR3 has 14 amino acids. Trimming cost V 4 bases and J 1 base, with 11 bases left between them. Germline CDR1 is SGHNT and CDR2 is YENEEA. The CDR3 protein is CASSSHRSSYEQYF. CDR3 bases: TGTGCCAGCAGCTCTCACAGGAGTTCCTACGAGCAGTACTTC.

The V call is TRBV7-2, the J call TRBJ2-3; 7 bases match TRBD2. V dropped 1 base and J dropped 2; count of bases not matched to a gene: 6. CDR1 SGHTA and CDR2 FQGNSA come from the germline V gene. The CDR3 covers 16 residues. CDR3 nucleotides: TGTGCCAGCAGCTTAGGGAAGCGGGGATACACAGATACGCAGTATTTT. This gives the protein CASSLGKRGYTDTQYF.

This clone was recorded once. V usage is TRBV18 and J usage is TRBJ1-1; 8 bases fit TRBD1. Germline trimming cut 1 base from V and 4 bases from J; bases unmatched to any gene: 2. Germline V CDR1 and CDR2: KGHSH, LQKENI. The CDR3 has 14 residues. In nucleotides, the CDR3 is TGTGCCAGCTCACCACGTACAGGGGGCACTGAAGCTTTCTTT. Protein sequence: CASSPRTGGTEAFF.

The chain has TRBV7-9 and TRBJ2-6; TRBD1 matches 7 bases. The CDR3 contains 15 residues. Losses at the gene ends were 5 bases for V and 1 base for J; bases not matched to a gene: 2. Per germline, CDR1 SEHNR and CDR2 FQNEAQ (reference sequence). The CDR3 sequence: CASSAGGSGANVLTF. CDR3 bases: TGTGCCAGCAGCGCAGGGGGATCTGGGGCCAACGTCCTGACTTTC.

The chain employs TRBV28 and TRBJ1-1, with no clear D. Germline V lookup: CDR1 MDHEN, CDR2 SYDVKM. Trimming cost V 3 bases and J 4 bases, with 12 bases left between them. There are 14 residues in the CDR3. The CDR3 loop is CASSLPQAGTEAFF. The CDR3 DNA is TGTGCCAGCAGTTTGCCCCAGGCAGGCACTGAAGCTTTCTTT.

The chain joins TRBV9 to TRBJ2-1, with 11 bases matching TRBD2. Per the germline V gene, CDR1 is SGDLS and CDR2 is YYNGEE. The CDR3 runs 19 residues. Trimming cost V 1 base and J 6 bases; bases outside gene matches: 15. The CDR3 spells CASSVTQSSGRHIRNEQFF. The CDR3, as DNA: TGTGCCAGCAGCGTAACCCAGTCTAGCGGGAGGCATATTCGCAATGAGCAGTTCTTC.

The J gene is TRBJ2-7, the V gene TRBV28; the match to TRBD1 covers 9 bases. V shed 5 bases, J shed 5 bases, and the junction held 4 bases outside the gene matches. The CDR3 is made up of 13 amino acids. CDR1 and CDR2 from the germline V gene are MDHEN and SYDVKM. The DNA for the CDR3 is TGTGCCAGCAGTCCGGGACAGGGAAACGAGCAGTACTTC. Translating gives CASSPGQGNEQYF.

This clone was seen a handful of times. The J gene is TRBJ2-5, the V gene TRBV11-2; D could derive from TRBD1 or TRBD2 (5 bases each). Germline CDR1 and CDR2: SGHAT and FQNNGV. This CDR3 contains 19 residues. The V end lost 1 base, the J end lost 3 bases, and 24 bases lay between the germline ends. In DNA, the CDR3 is TGTGCCAGCAGCTTAGGCATCCCGGGGCAGGGAATAGGTAAAGAGACCCAGTACTTC. Its translation is CASSLGIPGQGIGKETQYF.

The chain combines TRBV6-2 or TRBV6-3 with TRBJ2-2; 10 bases match TRBD2. The J segment lost 5 bases and the V segment lost 6 bases, leaving 12 bases of the junction unmatched. This CDR3 region has 17 residues. In germline, CDR1 is MNHEY, CDR2 SVGEGT. The chain's CDR3 is CASSRLSAGGFTGELFF. The CDR3 nucleotides are TGTGCCAGCAGCCGCCTGTCAGCGGGAGGGTTTACCGGGGAGCTGTTTTTT.

In this sample, this clone turned up a few times. The chain combines TRBV24-1 with TRBJ1-4; 7 bases agree with TRBD1. CDR1 and CDR2 (germline): KGHDR, SFDVKD. The ends lost 3 bases at V and 0 bases at J; junction bases unmatched: 0. The length of the CDR3 is 15 residues. The CDR3 reads CATSDTGATNEKLFF. CDR3 bases: TGTGCCACCAGTGATACAGGGGCAACTAATGAAAAACTGTTTTTT.

The chain is built from TRBV19 and TRBJ1-1; 7 bases match TRBD1. V lost 3 bases and J lost 4; bases outside the gene matches: 5. CDR3 length equals 14 residues. CDR1 and CDR2 (germline): LNHDA, SQIVND (reference sequence). CDR3 in amino acids: CASSIANRGTEAFF. CDR3 in DNA: TGTGCCAGTAGTATCGCCAACAGGGGCACTGAAGCTTTCTTT.

The V call is TRBV5-1, the J call TRBJ1-1; 11 nucleotides align to TRBD1. The CDR3 loop spans 16 amino acids. V was clipped by 1 base and J by 4 bases; unmatched bases: 6. The germline V gene encodes CDR1 SGHRS and CDR2 YFSETQ. Written as DNA, the CDR3 is TGCGCCAGCAGCTTGACCGGGACAGGGGGTTTCACTGAAGCTTTCTTT. Amino acids: CASSLTGTGGFTEAFF. Filled out from reference TRBV5-1 and TRBJ1-1, the complete variable domain reads KAGVTQTPRYLIKTRGQQVTLSCSPISGHRSVSWYQQTPGQGLQFLFEYFSETQRNKGNFPGRFSGRQFSNSRSEMNVSTLELGDSALYLCASSLTGTGGFTEAFFGQGTRLTVV.

V is TRBV25-1 and J is TRBJ2-3; D ambiguous. The germline V and J ends were trimmed by 3 bases and 2 bases, with 15 bases remaining between them. Germline CDR1 MGHDK, CDR2 SYGVNS. The CDR3 totals 16 residues. The CDR3, as DNA: TGTGCCAGCAGTGATACTGGACGGAGTATCACAGATACGCAGTATTTT. Residues: CASSDTGRSITDTQYF. Supplemented by reference TRBV25-1 and TRBJ2-3, the full variable domain reads EADIYQTPRYLVIGTGKKITLECSQTMGHDKMYWYQQDPGMELHLIHYSYGVNSTEKGDLSSESTVSRIRTEHFPLTLESARPSHTSQYLCASSDTGRSITDTQYFGPGTRLTVL.

The chain recombines TRBV11-2 with TRBJ2-7; D uncertain. In germline, CDR1 is SGHAT, CDR2 FQNNGV. The CDR3 runs to 12 residues. V lost 2 bases to trimming and J lost 0 bases, with 2 bases between them. As DNA, the CDR3 is TGTGCCAGCAGCTTACTCTCCTACGAGCAGTACTTC. This gives the protein CASSLLSYEQYF. Variable domain in full (rest from reference TRBV11-2 and TRBJ2-7): EAGVAQSPRYKIIEKRQSVAFWCNPISGHATLYWYQQILGQGPKLLIQFQNNGVVDDSQLPKDRFSAERLKGVDSTLKIQPAKLEDSAVYLCASSLLSYEQYFGPGTRLTVT.

This clone was counted a few times. The rearrangement uses TRBV19 and TRBJ1-6, with 12 bases identical to TRBD1. Germline V gene lookup returns CDR1 LNHDA and CDR2 SQIVND (reference sequence). This CDR3 contains 15 residues. The J segment lost 7 bases and the V segment lost 3 bases, leaving 1 base of the junction unmatched. The CDR3 spells CASSMGQGANSPLHF. CDR3 DNA sequence: TGTGCCAGTAGTATGGGACAGGGGGCCAATTCACCCCTCCACTTT.

There are a few counts of this clone. V gene TRBV7-3 combines with J gene TRBJ2-1; 9 bases align to TRBD1. J was trimmed by 5 bases and V by 0 bases; bases with no gene match: 5. Germline V CDR1 and CDR2: SGHTA, FQGTGA. There are 16 residues in the CDR3. The CDR3 coding sequence is TGTGCCAGCAGCTTAACGGGACAGGGTGCCAACAATGAGCAGTTCTTC. Residues: CASSLTGQGANNEQFF. Complete variable domain (other parts from reference TRBV7-3 and TRBJ2-1): GAGVSQTPSNKVTEKGKYVELRCDPISGHTALYWYRQSLGQGPEFLIYFQGTGAADDSGLPNDRFFAVRPEGSVSTLKIQRTERGDSAVYLCASSLTGQGANNEQFFGPGTRLTVL.